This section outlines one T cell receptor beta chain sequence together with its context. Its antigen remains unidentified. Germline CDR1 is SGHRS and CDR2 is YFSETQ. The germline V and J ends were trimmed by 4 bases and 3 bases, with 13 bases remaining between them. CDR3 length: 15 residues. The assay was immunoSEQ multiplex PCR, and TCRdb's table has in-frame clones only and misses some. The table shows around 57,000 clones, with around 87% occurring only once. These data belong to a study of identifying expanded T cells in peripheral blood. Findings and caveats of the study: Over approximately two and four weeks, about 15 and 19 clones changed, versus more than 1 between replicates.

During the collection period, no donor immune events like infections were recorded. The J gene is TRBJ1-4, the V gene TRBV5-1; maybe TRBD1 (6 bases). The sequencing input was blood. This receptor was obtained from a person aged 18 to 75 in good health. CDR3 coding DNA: TGCGCCAGCAGCATGCAGGACAGCTCTAATGAAAAACTGTTTTTT. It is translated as CASSMQDSSNEKLFF.